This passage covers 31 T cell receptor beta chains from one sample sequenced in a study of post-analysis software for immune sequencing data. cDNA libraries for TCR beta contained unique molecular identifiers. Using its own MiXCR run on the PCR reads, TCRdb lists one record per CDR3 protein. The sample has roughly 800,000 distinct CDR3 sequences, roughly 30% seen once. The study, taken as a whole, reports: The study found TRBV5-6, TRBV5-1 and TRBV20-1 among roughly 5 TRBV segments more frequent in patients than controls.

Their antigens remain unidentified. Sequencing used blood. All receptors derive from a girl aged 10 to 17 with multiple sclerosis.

The CDR3 nucleotides are TGCGCCAGCAGCCGGGGACAGGTTATGGATGAGCAGTTCTTC. It codes for CASSRGQVMDEQFF. This rearrangement joins TRBV4-1 to TRBJ2-1, with TRBD1 matching 8 bases. The CDR3 sequence is 14 residues long. CDR1 MGHRA and CDR2 YSYEKL come from the germline V gene. Trimming cost V 4 bases and J 8 bases; bases outside gene matches: 7.

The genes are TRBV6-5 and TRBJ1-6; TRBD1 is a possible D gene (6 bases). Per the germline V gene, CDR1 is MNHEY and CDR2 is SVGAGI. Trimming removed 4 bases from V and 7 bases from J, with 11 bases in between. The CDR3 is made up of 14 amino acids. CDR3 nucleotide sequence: TGTGCCAGCAGTTCGAGACAGGAGAATTCACCCCTCCACTTT. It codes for CASSSRQENSPLHF.

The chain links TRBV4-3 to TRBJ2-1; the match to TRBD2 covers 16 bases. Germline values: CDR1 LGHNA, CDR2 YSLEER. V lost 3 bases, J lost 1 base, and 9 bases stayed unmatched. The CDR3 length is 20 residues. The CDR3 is CASSHPGTSGRAYSYNEQFF. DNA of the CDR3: TGCGCCAGCAGCCACCCAGGGACTAGCGGGAGGGCCTATTCCTACAATGAGCAGTTCTTC.

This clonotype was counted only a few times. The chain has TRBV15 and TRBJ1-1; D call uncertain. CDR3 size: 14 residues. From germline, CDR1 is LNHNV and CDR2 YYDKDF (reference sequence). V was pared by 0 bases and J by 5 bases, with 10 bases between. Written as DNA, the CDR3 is TGTGCCACCAGCAGAGATGGGTGGGGAACTGAAGCTTTCTTT. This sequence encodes CATSRDGWGTEAFF.

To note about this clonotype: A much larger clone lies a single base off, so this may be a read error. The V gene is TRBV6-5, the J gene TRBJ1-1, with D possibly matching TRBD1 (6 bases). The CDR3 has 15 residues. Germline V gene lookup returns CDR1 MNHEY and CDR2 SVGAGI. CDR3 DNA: TGTGCCAGCAGTTACGACATACAGGGTTACACTGAAGTTTTCTTT. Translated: CASSYDIQGYTEVFF.

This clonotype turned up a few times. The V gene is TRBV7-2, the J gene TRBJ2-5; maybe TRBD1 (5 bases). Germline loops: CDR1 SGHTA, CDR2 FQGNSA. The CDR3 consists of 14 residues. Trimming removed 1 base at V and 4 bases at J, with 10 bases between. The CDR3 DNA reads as TGTGCCAGCAGCTTAGGGTCAGGGATAGAGACCCAGTACTTC. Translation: CASSLGSGIETQYF.

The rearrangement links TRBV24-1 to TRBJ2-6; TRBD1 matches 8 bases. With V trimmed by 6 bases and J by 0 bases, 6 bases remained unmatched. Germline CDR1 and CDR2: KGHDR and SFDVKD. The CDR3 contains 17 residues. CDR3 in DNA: TGTGCCACCAGTCGCCGGGACAGGAGCTCTGGGGCCAACGTCCTGACTTTC. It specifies CATSRRDRSSGANVLTF.

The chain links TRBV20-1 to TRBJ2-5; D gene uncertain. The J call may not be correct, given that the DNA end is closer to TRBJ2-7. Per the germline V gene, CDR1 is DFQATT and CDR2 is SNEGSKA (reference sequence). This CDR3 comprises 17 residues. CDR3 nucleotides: TGCAGTGCTAGACCTCCTCCCCCTAGAGTTCGGACCTACGAGCAGTACTTC. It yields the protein CSARPPPPRVRTYEQYF.

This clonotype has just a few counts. The DNA of the CDR3 is TGTGCCAGCAGCTTCCGCCCTAGCGGCCTCTCCTACGAGCAGTACTTC. This encodes CASSFRPSGLSYEQYF. The chain carries TRBV7-2 and TRBJ2-7, with 7 bases identical to TRBD2. The CDR3 is 16 amino acids. CDR1 and CDR2 from the germline V gene are SGHTA and FQGNSA. The junction had 8 bases not matched to a gene; V was cut back by 3 bases and J by 0 bases.

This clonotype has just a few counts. The CDR3 region is CASSLRANLGGYNSPLHF. CDR3 in DNA: TGTGCCAGCAGCCTTAGAGCCAACTTGGGTGGCTATAATTCACCCCTCCACTTT. J is TRBJ1-6 and V is TRBV12-3 or TRBV12-4; D is uncertain. V gave up 6 bases and J gave up 3 bases, with 21 bases separating them. The length of the CDR3 is 18 residues.

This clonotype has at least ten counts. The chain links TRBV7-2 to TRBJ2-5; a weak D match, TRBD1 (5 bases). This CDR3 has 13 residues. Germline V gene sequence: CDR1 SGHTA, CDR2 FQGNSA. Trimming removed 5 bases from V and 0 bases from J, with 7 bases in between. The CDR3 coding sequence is TGTGCCAGCAGCCAGGGCTACCAAGAGACCCAGTACTTC. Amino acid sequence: CASSQGYQETQYF.

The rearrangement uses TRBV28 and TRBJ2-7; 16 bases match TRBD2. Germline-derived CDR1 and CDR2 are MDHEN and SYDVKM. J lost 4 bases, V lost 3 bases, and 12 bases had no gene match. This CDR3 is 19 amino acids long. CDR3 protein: CASSLLPFGTSGRGYEQYF. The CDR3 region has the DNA TGTGCCAGCAGTTTGCTCCCTTTTGGGACTAGCGGGAGGGGGTACGAGCAGTACTTC. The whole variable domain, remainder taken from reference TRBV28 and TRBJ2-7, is DVKVTQSSRYLVKRTGEKVFLECVQDMDHENMFWYRQDPGLGLRLIYFSYDVKMKEKGDIPEGYSVSREKKERFSLILESASTNQTSMYLCASSLLPFGTSGRGYEQYFGPGTRLTVT.

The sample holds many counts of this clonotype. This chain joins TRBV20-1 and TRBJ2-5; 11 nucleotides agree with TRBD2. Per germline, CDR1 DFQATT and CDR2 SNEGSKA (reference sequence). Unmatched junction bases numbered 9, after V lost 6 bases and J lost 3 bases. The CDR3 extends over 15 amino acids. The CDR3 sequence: CSAYKGTSGEETQYF. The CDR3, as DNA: TGCAGTGCCTATAAAGGGACTAGCGGAGAAGAGACCCAGTACTTC.

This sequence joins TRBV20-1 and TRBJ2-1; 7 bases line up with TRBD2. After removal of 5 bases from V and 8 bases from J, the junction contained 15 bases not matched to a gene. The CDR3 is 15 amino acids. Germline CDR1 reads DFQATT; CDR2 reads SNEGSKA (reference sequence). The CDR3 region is CSAPIGAGPGDEQFF. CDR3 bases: TGCAGTGCTCCCATTGGAGCGGGGCCTGGGGATGAGCAGTTCTTC.

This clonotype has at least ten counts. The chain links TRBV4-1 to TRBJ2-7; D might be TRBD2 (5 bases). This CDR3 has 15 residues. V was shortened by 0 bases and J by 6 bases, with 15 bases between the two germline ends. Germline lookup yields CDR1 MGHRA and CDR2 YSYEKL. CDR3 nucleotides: TGCGCCAGCAGCCAAGATGGGGTGCGGGTAGTCGAGCAGTACTTC. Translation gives CASSQDGVRVVEQYF.

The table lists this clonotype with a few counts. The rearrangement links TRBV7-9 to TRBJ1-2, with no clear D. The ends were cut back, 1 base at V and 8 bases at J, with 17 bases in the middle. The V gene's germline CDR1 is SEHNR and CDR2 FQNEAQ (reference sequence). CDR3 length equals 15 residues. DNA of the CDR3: TGTGCCAGCAGCTTAGGAGGTGGCCGAAGACGGGGCTACACCTTC. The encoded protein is CASSLGGGRRRGYTF.

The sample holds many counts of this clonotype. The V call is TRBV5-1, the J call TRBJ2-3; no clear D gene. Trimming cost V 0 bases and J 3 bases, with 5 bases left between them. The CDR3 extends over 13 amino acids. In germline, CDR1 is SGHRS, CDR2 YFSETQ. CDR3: CASSLVSTDTQYF. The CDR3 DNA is TGCGCCAGCAGCTTGGTTTCAACAGATACGCAGTATTTT.

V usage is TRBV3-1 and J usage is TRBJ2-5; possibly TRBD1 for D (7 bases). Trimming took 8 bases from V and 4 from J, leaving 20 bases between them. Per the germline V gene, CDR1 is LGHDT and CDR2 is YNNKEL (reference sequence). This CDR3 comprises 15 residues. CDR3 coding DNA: TGTGCCAGCTCCCTATCAGGGGGGCAGGGAGAGACCCAGTACTTC. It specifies CASSLSGGQGETQYF.

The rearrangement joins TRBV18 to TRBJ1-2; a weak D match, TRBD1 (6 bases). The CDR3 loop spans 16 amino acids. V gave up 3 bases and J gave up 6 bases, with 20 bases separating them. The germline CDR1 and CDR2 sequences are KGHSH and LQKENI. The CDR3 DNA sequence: TGTGCCAGCTCACCGCGCGACAGGCCCGGAGGGGATGGCTACACCTTC. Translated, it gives CASSPRDRPGGDGYTF.

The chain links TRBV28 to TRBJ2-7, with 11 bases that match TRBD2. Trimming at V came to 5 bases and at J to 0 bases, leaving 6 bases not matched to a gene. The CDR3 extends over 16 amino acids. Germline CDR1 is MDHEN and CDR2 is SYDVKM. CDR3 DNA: TGTGCCAGCAGTGGTAAGGGACTAGCGGACTCCTACGAGCAGTACTTC. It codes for CASSGKGLADSYEQYF.

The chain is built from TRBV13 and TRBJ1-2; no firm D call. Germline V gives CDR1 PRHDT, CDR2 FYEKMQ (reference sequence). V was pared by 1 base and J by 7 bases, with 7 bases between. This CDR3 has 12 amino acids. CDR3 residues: CASSLAWIGYTF. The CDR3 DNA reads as TGTGCCAGCAGCTTAGCGTGGATTGGCTACACCTTC.

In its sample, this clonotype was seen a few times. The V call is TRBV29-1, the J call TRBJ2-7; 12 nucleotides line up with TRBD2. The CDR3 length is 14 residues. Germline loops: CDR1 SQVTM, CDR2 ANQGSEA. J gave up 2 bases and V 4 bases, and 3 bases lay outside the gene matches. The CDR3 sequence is CSVVGLAGPYEQYF. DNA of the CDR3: TGCAGCGTTGTAGGACTAGCGGGACCCTACGAGCAGTACTTC.

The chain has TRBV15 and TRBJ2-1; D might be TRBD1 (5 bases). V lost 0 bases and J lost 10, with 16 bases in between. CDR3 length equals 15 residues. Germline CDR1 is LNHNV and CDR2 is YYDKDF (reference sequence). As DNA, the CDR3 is TGTGCCACCAGCAGAGAGGCAGGGATGATCGGCGAGCAGTTCTTC. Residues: CATSREAGMIGEQFF.

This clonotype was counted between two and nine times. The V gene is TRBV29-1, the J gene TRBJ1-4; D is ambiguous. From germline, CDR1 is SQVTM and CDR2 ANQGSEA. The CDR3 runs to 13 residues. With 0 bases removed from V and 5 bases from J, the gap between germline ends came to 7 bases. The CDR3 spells CSVEDGVNEKLFF. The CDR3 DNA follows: TGCAGCGTTGAAGACGGCGTAAATGAAAAACTGTTTTTT.

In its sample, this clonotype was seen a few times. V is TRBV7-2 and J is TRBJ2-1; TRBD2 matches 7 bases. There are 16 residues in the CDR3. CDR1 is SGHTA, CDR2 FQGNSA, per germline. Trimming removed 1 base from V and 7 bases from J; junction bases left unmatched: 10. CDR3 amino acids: CASSLVGGKVINEQFF. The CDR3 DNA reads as TGTGCCAGCAGCTTAGTCGGGGGGAAGGTTATTAATGAGCAGTTCTTC. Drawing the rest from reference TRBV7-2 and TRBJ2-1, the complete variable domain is GAGVSQSPSNKVTEKGKDVELRCDPISGHTALYWYRQSLGQGLEFLIYFQGNSAPDKSGLPSDRFSAERTGGSVSTLTIQRTQQEDSAVYLCASSLVGGKVINEQFFGPGTRLTVL.

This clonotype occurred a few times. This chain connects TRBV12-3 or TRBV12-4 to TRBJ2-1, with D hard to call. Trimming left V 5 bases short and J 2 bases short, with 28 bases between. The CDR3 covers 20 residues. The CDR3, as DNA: TGTGCCAGCAGTCCTCGACTGCATTCTACTCTACCTAAGACCTACAATGAGCAGTTCTTC. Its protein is CASSPRLHSTLPKTYNEQFF.

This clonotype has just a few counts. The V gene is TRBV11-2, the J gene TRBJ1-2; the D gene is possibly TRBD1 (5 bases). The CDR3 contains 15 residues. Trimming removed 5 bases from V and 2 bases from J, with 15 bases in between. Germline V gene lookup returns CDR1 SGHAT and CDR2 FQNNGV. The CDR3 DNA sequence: TGTGCCAGCAGCCGAATTCGGGACGGAAACTATGGCTACACCTTC. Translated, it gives CASSRIRDGNYGYTF. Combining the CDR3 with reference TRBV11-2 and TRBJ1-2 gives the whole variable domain EAGVAQSPRYKIIEKRQSVAFWCNPISGHATLYWYQQILGQGPKLLIQFQNNGVVDDSQLPKDRFSAERLKGVDSTLKIQPAKLEDSAVYLCASSRIRDGNYGYTFGSGTRLTVV.

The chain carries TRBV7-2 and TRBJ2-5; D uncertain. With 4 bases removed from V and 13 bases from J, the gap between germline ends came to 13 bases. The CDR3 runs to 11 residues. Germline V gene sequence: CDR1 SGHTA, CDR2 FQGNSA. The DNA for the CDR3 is TGTGCCAGCAGCTCCCTATTCGGGTTGTACTTC. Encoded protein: CASSSLFGLYF.

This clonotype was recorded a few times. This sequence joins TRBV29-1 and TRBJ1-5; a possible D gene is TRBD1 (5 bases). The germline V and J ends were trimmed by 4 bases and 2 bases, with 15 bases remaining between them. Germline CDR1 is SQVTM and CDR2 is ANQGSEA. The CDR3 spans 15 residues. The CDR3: CSVADSAWGNQPQHF. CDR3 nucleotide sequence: TGCAGCGTTGCCGACAGCGCATGGGGCAATCAGCCCCAGCATTTT.

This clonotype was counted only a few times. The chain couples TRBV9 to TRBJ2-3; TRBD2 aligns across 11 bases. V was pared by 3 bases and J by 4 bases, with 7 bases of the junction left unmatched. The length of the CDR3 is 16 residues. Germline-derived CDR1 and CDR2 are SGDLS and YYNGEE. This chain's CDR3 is CASSATSGSGSDTQYF. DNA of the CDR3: TGTGCCAGCAGCGCCACTAGCGGGAGTGGATCAGATACGCAGTATTTT. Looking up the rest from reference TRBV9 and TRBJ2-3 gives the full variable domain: DSGVTQTPKHLITATGQRVTLRCSPRSGDLSVYWYQQSLDQGLQFLIQYYNGEERAKGNILERFSAQQFPDLHSELNLSSLELGDSALYFCASSATSGSGSDTQYFGPGTRLTVL.

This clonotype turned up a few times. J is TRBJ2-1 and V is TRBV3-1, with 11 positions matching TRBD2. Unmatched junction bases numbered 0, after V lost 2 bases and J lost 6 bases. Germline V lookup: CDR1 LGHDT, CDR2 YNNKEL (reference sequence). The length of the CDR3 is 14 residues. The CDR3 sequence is CASSQLAGGNEQFF. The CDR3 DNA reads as TGTGCCAGCAGCCAACTAGCGGGAGGCAATGAGCAGTTCTTC.